This TCR beta chain was observed in a study of T cell responses to AZD1222 COVID-19 vaccine. Regarding the study as a whole: Reportedly, close to half of spike-specific TCRs are directed against unmutated variant regions.

Remarks on this clone: Its antigen is currently unknown.

TCRdb's copy holds only in-frame clones and misses some; the assay was immunoSEQ multiplex PCR. The repertoire consists of about 120,000 clones, with 80% to 90% occurring once and the leading ten covering about 1.4%. V dropped 5 bases and J dropped 1 base, with 12 bases sitting between them. CDR3 size: 14 residues. Germline CDR1 SEHNR, CDR2 FQNEAQ (reference sequence). The chain carries TRBV7-9 and TRBJ2-7; the D is unclear. The sample here was peripheral blood, taken on day 0 of AZD1222 vaccination. The source of this sequence is an adult in good health. The CDR3 nucleotides read TGTGCCAGCAGCCCCGCGCACCCTTCCTACGAGCAGTACTTC. The encoded protein is CASSPAHPSYEQYF.